Each of the 10 T cell receptor beta chains below was sequenced from the same sample in a study of control samples from healthy donors and cancer patients. The method was immunoSEQ multiplex PCR; TCRdb's version includes in-frame clones alone and lacks a portion of them. The table records about 130,000 clones, about 95% of them present only once. Sequenced material: PBMCs. The receptors shown here come from a man in his sixties with colorectal cancer.

The J gene is TRBJ1-2, the V gene TRBV6-5, with D possibly TRBD1 on 5 matching bases. V was clipped by 2 bases and J by 4 bases, with 11 bases between them. This CDR3 spans 14 amino acids. CDR1 is MNHEY, CDR2 SVGAGI, per germline. The CDR3 DNA is TGTGCCAGCAGTTACCTACCCGGGGGCTATGGCTACACCTTC. Protein sequence: CASSYLPGGYGYTF.

The chain links TRBV7-2 to TRBJ1-1; 12 bases line up with TRBD1. Trimming took 5 bases from V and 5 from J; bases not matched to a gene: 6. CDR1 is SGHTA and CDR2 is FQGNSA in the germline V gene. The CDR3 covers 15 residues. The CDR3 protein is CASSRRDRGQTEAFF. The CDR3 DNA is TGTGCCAGCAGCCGCCGGGACAGGGGGCAAACTGAAGCTTTCTTT.

The rearrangement joins TRBV19 to TRBJ1-5; 8 bases match TRBD1. CDR3 length equals 11 residues. The germline V gene encodes CDR1 LNHDA and CDR2 SQIVND (reference sequence). Trimming removed 11 bases from V and 7 bases from J; junction bases left unmatched: 4. The CDR3 bases are TGTGCCGTAGGACAGGGCCAGCCCCAGCATTTT. It specifies CAVGQGQPQHF.

The gene calls are TRBV11-3 and TRBJ2-1; a possible D gene is TRBD1 (6 bases). Deletions cut 0 bases from V and 2 bases from J, with 8 bases between. This CDR3 comprises 15 residues. Germline V gene lookup returns CDR1 SGHNT and CDR2 YENEEA. As DNA, the CDR3 is TGTGCCAGCAGCTTAGATGCAGGGGCCTACAATGAGCAGTTCTTC. Residues: CASSLDAGAYNEQFF.

This chain links TRBV19 with TRBJ1-2; no reliable D call. This CDR3 has 15 amino acids. Deletions cut 2 bases from V and 6 bases from J, with 16 bases between. From germline, CDR1 is LNHDA and CDR2 SQIVND (reference sequence). The CDR3, as DNA: TGTGCCAGTAGTATAAGCCCCGGCGATGGCGATGGCTACACCTTC. Residues: CASSISPGDGDGYTF.

The J gene is TRBJ1-6, the V gene TRBV19; TRBD1 aligns across 7 bases. The CDR3 length is 15 residues. Per the germline V gene, CDR1 is LNHDA and CDR2 is SQIVND (reference sequence). The junction had 11 bases not matched to a gene; V was cut back by 5 bases and J by 10 bases. CDR3 sequence: CASSSGDRATSPLHF. CDR3 DNA sequence: TGTGCCAGTAGTTCCGGTGACAGGGCAACATCACCCCTCCACTTT.

The chain joins TRBV5-5 to TRBJ1-1, with a possible D match to TRBD1 (5 bases). Germline CDR1 SGHKS, CDR2 YYEKEE (reference sequence). The CDR3 totals 14 residues. V lost 4 bases and J 1 base, leaving 11 bases between the germline ends. CDR3 DNA sequence: TGTGCCAGCAGCCGTAGGGGACCGAACACTGAAGCTTTCTTT. Translated, it gives CASSRRGPNTEAFF.

The chain links TRBV4-3 to TRBJ2-5; 13 bases align to TRBD2. The CDR3 spans 16 residues. Germline-derived CDR1 and CDR2 are LGHNA and YSLEER. Losses at the gene ends were 5 bases for V and 5 bases for J; bases not matched to a gene: 8. CDR3 sequence reads: CASSSTSGGPGETQYF. CDR3 DNA sequence: TGCGCCAGCAGCTCGACTAGCGGGGGGCCGGGGGAGACCCAGTACTTC.

The rearrangement joins TRBV4-1 to TRBJ2-1; 8 positions agree with TRBD2. There are 17 residues in the CDR3. Germline V gives CDR1 MGHRA, CDR2 YSYEKL. Germline trimming cut 2 bases from V and 2 bases from J; bases unmatched to any gene: 8. DNA of the CDR3: TGCGCCAGCAGCCAACAAGCGGCGGGGGGCACCTACAATGAGCAGTTCTTC. Amino acid sequence: CASSQQAAGGTYNEQFF.

The V gene is TRBV5-4, the J gene TRBJ2-2; 15 bases agree with TRBD2. The junction had 5 bases not matched to a gene; V was cut back by 4 bases and J by 1 base. CDR1 and CDR2 (germline): SGHNT, YYREEE (reference sequence). CDR3 size: 18 residues. CDR3 sequence: CASSPGLAGGQNTGELFF. CDR3 coding DNA: TGTGCCAGCAGCCCTGGACTAGCGGGGGGGCAGAACACCGGGGAGCTGTTTTTT.